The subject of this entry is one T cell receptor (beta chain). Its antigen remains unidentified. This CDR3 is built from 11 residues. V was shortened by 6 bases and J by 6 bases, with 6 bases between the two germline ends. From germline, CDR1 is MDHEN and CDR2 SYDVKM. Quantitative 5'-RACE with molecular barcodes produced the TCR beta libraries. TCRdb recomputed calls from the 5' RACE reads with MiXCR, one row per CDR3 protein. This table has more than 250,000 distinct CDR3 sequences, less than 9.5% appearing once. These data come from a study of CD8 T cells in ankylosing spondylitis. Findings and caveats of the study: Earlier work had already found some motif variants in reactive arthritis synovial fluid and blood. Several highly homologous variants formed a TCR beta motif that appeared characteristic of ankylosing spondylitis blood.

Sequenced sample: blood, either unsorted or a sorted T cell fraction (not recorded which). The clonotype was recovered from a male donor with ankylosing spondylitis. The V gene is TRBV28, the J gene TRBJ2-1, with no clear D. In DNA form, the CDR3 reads TGTGCCAGCAGATACGGCAATGAGCAGTTCTTC. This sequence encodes CASRYGNEQFF.